This T cell receptor (beta chain) was found in a study of blood T cell repertoires in COVID-19. Study-wide background: The United States, Italy and Spain provided the acute and convalescent COVID-19 samples. The analysed material was cDNA or gDNA that came from T cells, B-cell-depleted T cells, or PBMCs.

Authors' analysis steps: How many nucleated cells were present was estimated from reference gene primer amplification. TCRdb's table, derived via immunoSEQ multiplex PCR, lists solely in-frame clones and lacks some. V and J calls and clone size follow that table, whereas D and trimming were derived from the DNA. The sample includes tens of thousands of clones, approximately 78% seen only once; the top ten take under 15%. The CDR3 loop spans 13 amino acids. Germline lookup yields CDR1 LGHNT and CDR2 FRNRAP. V was pared by 6 bases and J by 4 bases, with 5 bases of the junction left unmatched. Sequencing was carried out using peripheral blood. The TCR sequence derives from a man of 80 years or more with acute or convalescent COVID-19. This chain joins TRBV12-5 and TRBJ1-2; the match to TRBD1 covers 7 bases. The DNA for the CDR3 is TGTGCTAGTGGAGGGGGCGCCGGCTATGGCTACACCTTC. This gives the protein CASGGGAGYGYTF. Supplemented by reference TRBV12-5 and TRBJ1-2, the full variable domain reads DARVTQTPRHKVTEMGQEVTMRCQPILGHNTVFWYRQTMMQGLELLAYFRNRAPLDDSGMPKDRFSAEMPDATLATLKIQPSEPRDSAVYFCASGGGAGYGYTFGSGTRLTVV.